This T cell receptor beta chain is drawn from a study of beta chain features in type 1 diabetes. At the level of the study: Sorted cell examination encompassed about 110,000,000 cells across all samples.

Sorting produced populations that all topped 98% purity. Study findings and constraints: Researchers could not determine here whether HLA type influences TCRB rearrangement. Across all four CD4+ subsets, people with type 1 diabetes showed modestly shorter TCRB CDR3s.

About this clone itself: Antigen unknown.

Every isolated RNA sample was fully reverse transcribed, so sequencing captured expressed TCRB transcripts. Using immunoSEQ multiplex PCR, the repertoire was profiled, and TCRdb retains in-frame clones only, with some absent. The sample records tens of thousands of clones, about 68% being singletons. V dropped 7 bases and J dropped 5; count of bases not matched to a gene: 5. Germline CDR1 reads MNHEY; CDR2 reads SMNVEV (reference sequence). The CDR3 consists of 13 residues. The chain employs TRBV27 and TRBJ2-7, with 10 bases aligning to TRBD1. Material for sequencing was Tregs from blood. The source is a man aged 25-45 years with type 1 diabetes. Some clones in this sample may be carry-over from other donors' samples. The CDR3 DNA sequence: TGTGCCAGCAAGAGGGACAGGGGACACGAGCAGTACTTC. Translating gives CASKRDRGHEQYF.